These T cell receptor beta chains were read from a single sample in a study of blood T cells in healthy people across ages. TCRdb re-called the 5' RACE reads through MiXCR, storing one row per CDR3 protein. The sample lists about 1,500,000 distinct CDR3 sequences, approximately 42% seen once, with 6.5% to 10% in the top ten. The sample comprised blood. All receptors come from a young woman in good health. The CDR3 runs from the conserved cysteine through the conserved F or W. D genes are given only for firm matches. Clone size is not always given. Where it is, it says once, few, many or a class for expanded clones.

D gene,J gene,V gene,CDR3 length,clone size,CDR3 protein,CDR3 DNA
NA,TRBJ2-7,TRBV12-3/TRBV12-4,21,NA,CASSLRYGRISGDSGSYEQYF,TGTGCCAGCAGTTTAAGGTATGGGAGGATTTCAGGGGACTCCGGCTCCTACGAGCAGTACTTC
TRBD1,TRBJ2-7,TRBV20-1,15,NA,CSARDDRGVLYEQYF,TGCAGTGCTAGAGACGACAGGGGGGTGCTCTACGAGCAGTACTTC
TRBD1,TRBJ1-5,TRBV12-3/TRBV12-4,15,many,CASSPGQGDNQPQHF,TGTGCCAGCAGCCCTGGACAGGGGGACAATCAGCCCCAGCATTTT
NA,TRBJ2-3,TRBV20-1,16,NA,CSARLSGRGRTDTQYF,TGCAGTGCTCGCCTATCAGGCAGGGGTAGAACAGATACGCAGTATTTT
NA,TRBJ2-3,TRBV28,18,NA,CASSSLADKSGSTDTQYF,TGTGCCAGCAGTTCCCTTGCGGACAAGTCGGGTAGCACAGATACGCAGTATTTT
TRBD2,TRBJ2-3,TRBV4-2,16,NA,CASSQGSGASTDTQYF,TGTGCCAGCAGCCAAGGTAGCGGGGCTAGCACAGATACGCAGTATTTT
NA,TRBJ2-7,TRBV3-1,16,NA,CASSQEGLTSSYEQYF,TGTGCCAGCAGCCAAGAGGGGCTGACTAGCTCCTACGAGCAGTACTTC
NA,TRBJ1-1,TRBV20-1,12,NA,CSGNRVVTEAFF,TGCAGTGGAAACAGGGTTGTCACTGAAGCTTTCTTT
TRBD1,TRBJ1-2,TRBV9,14,NA,CASSALTGNYGYTF,TGTGCCAGCAGCGCCCTGACAGGGAACTATGGCTACACCTTC
NA,TRBJ2-1,TRBV20-1,16,NA,CSARAPGSSSYNEQFF,TGCAGTGCTAGAGCCCCGGGCTCTAGCTCCTACAATGAGCAGTTCTTC
NA,TRBJ2-5,TRBV12-3/TRBV12-4,13,many,CASSLLTEETQYF,TGTGCCAGCAGTTTATTGACCGAAGAGACCCAGTACTTC
NA,TRBJ1-2,TRBV7-8,16,NA,CASSLVRTGLGNGYTF,TGTGCCAGCAGCTTAGTCCGGACGGGCCTCGGGAATGGCTACACCTTC
NA,TRBJ2-7,TRBV30,14,NA,CAWSVSWADREQYF,TGTGCCTGGAGTGTATCATGGGCAGACCGCGAGCAGTACTTC
NA,TRBJ1-4,TRBV27,16,few,CASDSDTGLKYEKLFF,TGTGCCAGCGACTCGGACACAGGTCTAAAATATGAAAAACTGTTTTTT
NA,TRBJ1-1,TRBV27,13,NA,CASSLYGRGEAFF,TGTGCCAGCAGTTTGTACGGACGGGGGGAAGCTTTCTTT
NA,TRBJ2-2,TRBV12-3/TRBV12-4,14,NA,CSSRPDVVSGELFF,TGTTCCAGCAGGCCGGACGTTGTATCCGGGGAGCTGTTTTTT
TRBD2,TRBJ2-1,TRBV2,15,NA,CASRETSGRGNEQFF,TGTGCCAGCAGGGAGACTAGCGGGAGGGGAAATGAGCAGTTCTTC
NA,TRBJ2-5,TRBV11-2,15,few,CASSPTGTSQETQYF,TGTGCCAGCAGTCCCACCGGGACTTCACAAGAGACCCAGTACTTC
NA,TRBJ2-2,TRBV29-1,12,few,CSVEEGAGELFF,TGCAGCGTTGAAGAGGGCGCCGGGGAGCTGTTTTTT
NA,TRBJ1-2,TRBV20-1,15,few,CSARDPTTVNHGYTF,TGCAGTGCTAGAGATCCCACGACAGTGAACCATGGCTACACCTTC
TRBD2,TRBJ2-7,TRBV4-1,16,few,CASSQTGTSVSYEQYF,TGCGCCAGCAGCCAAACCGGGACTAGCGTCTCCTACGAGCAGTACTTC
NA,TRBJ1-2,TRBV7-2,16,few,CASSLLSRGVGYGYTF,TGTGCCAGCAGCCTTCTCTCCCGGGGGGTTGGTTATGGCTACACCTTC
TRBD2,TRBJ2-1,TRBV4-1,16,few,CASSQFLAGELHEQFF,TGCGCCAGCAGCCAATTCCTAGCGGGAGAACTCCATGAGCAGTTCTTC
NA,TRBJ2-1,TRBV9,15,few,CASSHGPSSYNEQFF,TGTGCCAGCAGCCACGGGCCCAGCTCCTACAATGAGCAGTTCTTC
NA,TRBJ1-2,TRBV19,14,few,CASSKGAQFDGYTF,TGTGCCAGTAGTAAAGGAGCCCAATTCGATGGCTACACCTTC
NA,TRBJ2-7,TRBV29-1,12,few,CSVSLQGYEQYF,TGCAGCGTTTCATTACAGGGCTACGAGCAGTACTTC
TRBD2,TRBJ2-5,TRBV5-1,16,many,CASRSLAGGLQETQYF,TGCGCCAGCAGATCTCTGGCGGGGGGTCTCCAAGAGACCCAGTACTTC
NA,TRBJ2-7,TRBV14,18,NA,CASSQVLRLPYSYNEQYF,TGTGCCAGTAGCCAAGTGTTGCGCCTTCCATACTCCTACAATGAGCAGTACTTC
NA,TRBJ2-1,TRBV29-1,14,many,CSVEKALGWDEQFF,TGCAGCGTTGAAAAGGCATTGGGCTGGGATGAGCAGTTCTTC
NA,TRBJ1-1,TRBV21-1,16,NA,CASSKEVTGVETEAFF,TGTGCCAGCAGCAAGGAAGTGACAGGGGTAGAGACTGAAGCTTTCTTT
NA,TRBJ2-7,TRBV29-1,15,NA,CSVEGRGVRSYEQYF,TGCAGCGTGGAGGGTCGCGGGGTCAGGAGCTACGAGCAGTACTTC
NA,TRBJ1-2,TRBV3-1,15,NA,CASSQDVSAYYGYTF,TGTGCCAGCAGCCAAGATGTGTCAGCCTACTATGGCTACACCTTC
NA,TRBJ2-3,TRBV29-1,15,NA,CSGTRGVRGTDTQYF,TGCAGCGGGACGCGAGGGGTAAGGGGCACAGATACGCAGTATTTT
NA,TRBJ2-7,TRBV3-1,12,NA,CASSQVGWAQYF,TGTGCCAGCAGCCAAGTGGGGTGGGCGCAGTACTTC
NA,TRBJ2-3,TRBV9,14,few,CASSVAGAGDTQYF,TGTGCCAGCAGCGTAGCGGGGGCGGGAGATACGCAGTATTTT
NA,TRBJ2-2,TRBV18,15,NA,CASSPRPWPVGELFF,TGTGCCAGCTCACCACGTCCATGGCCCGTGGGGGAGCTGTTTTTT
NA,TRBJ2-2,TRBV21-1,16,NA,CASSKGMDLVRGELFF,TGTGCCAGCAGCAAAGGGATGGACCTAGTTAGGGGGGAGCTGTTTTTT
NA,TRBJ1-2,TRBV20-1,15,many,CSATLTLSQNYGYTF,TGCAGTGCTACCCTGACCTTAAGCCAGAACTATGGCTACACCTTC
NA,TRBJ2-7,TRBV10-3,15,once,CAIGDRGVDSYEQYF,TGTGCCATCGGTGATAGGGGGGTAGACTCCTACGAGCAGTACTTC
TRBD2,TRBJ2-5,TRBV11-2,14,once,CASSSGLARETQYF,TGTGCCAGCAGCTCTGGACTAGCGAGGGAGACCCAGTACTTC
NA,TRBJ2-6,TRBV5-1,15,few,CASKGSLSGANVLTF,TGCGCCAGCAAAGGATCCCTCTCTGGGGCCAACGTCCTGACTTTC
NA,TRBJ1-4,TRBV12-3/TRBV12-4,12,NA,CASSFYGGKLFF,TGTGCCAGCAGTTTTTACGGCGGAAAACTGTTTTTT
NA,TRBJ2-4,TRBV20-1,15,NA,CSARPEPGRENIQYF,TGCAGTGCTAGACCAGAACCGGGACGAGAAAACATTCAGTACTTC
TRBD2,TRBJ2-5,TRBV6-5,18,NA,CASSYTSVGRAMAVGQYF,TGTGCCAGCAGTTACACTTCCGTGGGGAGGGCCATGGCGGTTGGGCAGTACTTC
NA,TRBJ2-2,TRBV20-1,15,NA,CSARVAGTNTGELFF,TGCAGTGCTAGGGTCGCGGGGACGAACACCGGGGAGCTGTTTTTT
TRBD2,TRBJ2-5,TRBV7-7,16,NA,CASSPLRTSGDNEQYF,TGTGCCAGCAGCCCCCTTCGGACTAGCGGGGACAATGAGCAGTACTTC
TRBD1,TRBJ2-1,TRBV29-1,11,NA,CSGDRVNEQFF,TGCAGCGGCGACAGGGTGAATGAGCAGTTCTTC
NA,TRBJ2-5,TRBV21-1,16,NA,CASSLPGTGSVYEQYF,TGTGCCAGCAGCCTACCCGGGACAGGTAGCGTCTATGAGCAGTACTTC